Below, 24 T cell receptor beta chains from the same sample are listed, as sequenced in a study of cytomegalovirus exposure and HLA in healthy donors. The primer mix had 60 Vbeta and 13 Jbeta primers. Repertoires were generated with immunoSEQ multiplex PCR, while TCRdb's copy carries only in-frame clones and drops some. The profile covers some 70,000 clones, with about 81% appearing a single time and about 2.4% taken by the ten largest. Sequencing input: PBMCs. These receptors all stem from a woman between 45 and 65 years old in good health and CMV-seronegative.

In its sample, this clone was seen a few times. The genes are TRBV28 and TRBJ2-3, with 9 bases fitting TRBD1. The CDR3 contains 16 residues. V was pared by 5 bases and J by 3 bases, with 9 bases of the junction left unmatched. The germline V gene encodes CDR1 MDHEN and CDR2 SYDVKM. For the CDR3, the DNA is TGTGCCAGCAGTCCCTCATGGGACAGGGAAACAGATACGCAGTATTTT. Protein sequence: CASSPSWDRETDTQYF.

The chain joins TRBV5-4 to TRBJ1-2; 9 bases fit TRBD1. The CDR3 covers 15 residues. Germline lookup yields CDR1 SGHNT and CDR2 YYREEE (reference sequence). J lost 8 bases, V lost 1 base, and 9 bases had no gene match. CDR3 DNA sequence: TGTGCCAGCAGCTTGCGACAGGGGGACCTGTGGGGCTACACCTTC. Protein: CASSLRQGDLWGYTF.

The chain carries TRBV29-1 and TRBJ1-1; no clear D. The CDR3 has 12 amino acids. With 4 bases removed from V and 2 bases from J, the gap between germline ends came to 8 bases. Germline CDR1 reads SQVTM; CDR2 reads ANQGSEA. The CDR3 coding sequence is TGCAGCGTTGCTACGAGAAACACTGAAGCTTTCTTT. This encodes CSVATRNTEAFF.

This clone was seen a few times. The V call is TRBV27, the J call TRBJ2-7; 9 nucleotides line up with TRBD2. Trimming at V came to 1 base and at J to 8 bases, leaving 9 bases not matched to a gene. Germline CDR1 reads MNHEY; CDR2 reads SMNVEV (reference sequence). This CDR3 spans 15 amino acids. The CDR3 sequence is CASSLWASGKRKQYF. Here the CDR3 DNA reads TGTGCCAGCAGTTTATGGGCTAGCGGGAAGAGAAAGCAGTACTTC.

This rearrangement joins TRBV10-3 to TRBJ2-2; the D gene is possibly TRBD1 (5 bases). V lost 2 bases to trimming and J lost 5 bases, with 9 bases between them. The CDR3 contains 14 residues. Germline CDR1 is ENHRY and CDR2 is SYGVKD. CDR3 amino acids: CAISEGAATGELFF. In DNA, the CDR3 is TGTGCCATCAGTGAGGGGGCTGCTACCGGGGAGCTGTTTTTT.

This chain uses TRBV5-8 with TRBJ1-1; D is unclear. V shed 0 bases and J shed 5 bases, with 11 bases lying between them. Per the germline V gene, CDR1 is SGHTS and CDR2 is YDEGEE. The CDR3 covers 14 residues. As DNA, the CDR3 is TGTGCCAGCAGCTTGGCTTTTCGGGGAACTGAAGCTTTCTTT. Translated: CASSLAFRGTEAFF.

V gene TRBV11-2 combines with J gene TRBJ2-3, with D uncertain. V lost 2 bases to trimming and J lost 5 bases, with 5 bases between them. The CDR3 has 12 residues. Germline V gene data show CDR1 as SGHAT and CDR2 as FQNNGV. Here the CDR3 DNA reads TGTGCCAGCAGCTTATCGGGAGATACGCAGTATTTT. Translating it yields CASSLSGDTQYF.

This clone is a singleton in its sample. The rearrangement joins TRBV7-8 to TRBJ2-5; no clear D gene. The germline V gene encodes CDR1 SGHVS and CDR2 FQNEAQ. CDR3 length equals 14 residues. Trimming shortened V by 1 base and J by 4 bases, and 10 bases separated the two germline ends. The CDR3 DNA reads as TGTGCCAGCAGCTTAGTAGTCTTCCCAGAGACCCAGTACTTC. Translating it yields CASSLVVFPETQYF.

The V gene is TRBV5-1, the J gene TRBJ1-1; tentatively, D is TRBD1 (5 bases). Trimming shortened V by 0 bases and J by 0 bases, and 9 bases separated the two germline ends. Germline V CDR1 and CDR2: SGHRS, YFSETQ. This CDR3 contains 15 residues. CDR3 nucleotides: TGCGCCAGCAGCTTGGAGGGGATTATGAACACTGAAGCTTTCTTT. Translating gives CASSLEGIMNTEAFF.

CDR3 in amino acids: CASSPTNRDFYGYTF. The CDR3 coding sequence is TGTGCCAGCAGTCCGACCAACAGGGATTTCTATGGCTACACCTTC. This chain connects TRBV6-5 to TRBJ1-2; tentatively, D is TRBD1 (6 bases). From germline, CDR1 is MNHEY and CDR2 SVGAGI. Trimming shortened V by 5 bases and J by 4 bases, and 17 bases separated the two germline ends. The CDR3 runs to 15 residues.

This sequence joins TRBV2 and TRBJ2-7; D gene unclear. Germline V CDR1 and CDR2: SNHLY, FYNNEI. V lost 1 base, J lost 0 bases, and 10 bases lay in between. CDR3 length equals 15 residues. The CDR3 spells CASSEGGVSSYEQYV. CDR3 coding DNA: TGTGCCAGCAGTGAAGGTGGAGTGAGCTCCTACGAGCAGTACGTC.

The V and J genes are TRBV27 and TRBJ1-2; 7 nucleotides line up with TRBD1. Germline trimming cut 0 bases from V and 5 bases from J; bases unmatched to any gene: 6. The CDR3 spans 15 residues. CDR1 MNHEY and CDR2 SMNVEV come from the germline V gene (reference sequence). The CDR3 loop reads CASSLSPTGRYGYTF. CDR3 bases: TGTGCCAGCAGTTTATCCCCGACAGGGAGATATGGCTACACCTTC.

This clone has only a few counts. This chain joins TRBV9 and TRBJ1-6; 7 nucleotides agree with TRBD1. This CDR3 has 15 residues. Trimming cost V 0 bases and J 8 bases; bases outside gene matches: 5. CDR1 SGDLS and CDR2 YYNGEE come from the germline V gene. CDR3 in DNA: TGTGCCAGCAGCGTAGAGCCAGGGGGACATTCACCCCTCCACTTT. Translated: CASSVEPGGHSPLHF.

The gene calls are TRBV4-2 and TRBJ2-1; 8 bases fit TRBD2. The CDR3 spans 16 residues. Germline V CDR1 and CDR2: LGHNA, YNFKEQ. With 0 bases clipped from V and 2 bases from J, the junction kept 3 bases outside the gene matches. CDR3 loop: CASSQESGGAYNEQFF. The CDR3 nucleotides are TGTGCCAGCAGCCAAGAATCGGGAGGGGCCTACAATGAGCAGTTCTTC.

The chain recombines TRBV6-6 with TRBJ1-1; the match to TRBD1 covers 8 bases. The CDR3 has 13 amino acids. Germline assignment: CDR1 MNHNY and CDR2 SVGAGI (reference sequence). The ends lost 2 bases at V and 8 bases at J; junction bases unmatched: 4. In nucleotides, the CDR3 is TGTGCCAGCAGTTACCCGGGACAGGAGGAAGCTTTCTTT. Translated, it gives CASSYPGQEEAFF.

The genes are TRBV28 and TRBJ1-2; weak D call: TRBD1 (5 bases). This CDR3 spans 13 amino acids. CDR1 and CDR2 (germline): MDHEN, SYDVKM. Trimming shortened V by 7 bases and J by 4 bases, and 13 bases separated the two germline ends. The CDR3 nucleotides read TGTGCCAGCACCGTGGGGCTCGGCTATGGCTACACCTTC. The encoded protein is CASTVGLGYGYTF.

This chain links TRBV6-1 with TRBJ1-5, with a possible D match to TRBD1 (6 bases). The CDR3 runs 13 residues. Trimming removed 4 bases from V and 2 bases from J, with 6 bases in between. CDR1 MNHNS and CDR2 SASEGT come from the germline V gene. This CDR3 is CASSGTGNQPQHF. CDR3 bases: TGTGCCAGCAGTGGGACAGGCAATCAGCCCCAGCATTTT.

The chain is built from TRBV6-4 and TRBJ2-7; a possible D gene is TRBD1 (6 bases). CDR3 length equals 13 residues. V was cut by 5 bases and J by 6 bases, with 14 bases left in between. Germline assignment: CDR1 MRHNA and CDR2 SNTAGT. The CDR3 spells CASSIITGSEQYV. CDR3 bases: TGTGCCAGCAGTATTATAACAGGGAGCGAGCAGTACGTC.

This clone was seen once. The chain carries TRBV7-8 and TRBJ1-4, with D tentatively TRBD1 (6 bases). V was shortened by 0 bases and J by 5 bases, with 19 bases between the two germline ends. The CDR3 sequence is 18 residues long. Germline CDR1 reads SGHVS; CDR2 reads FQNEAQ. The CDR3 DNA reads TGTGCCAGCAGCTTAGCGGGGGCGGCCCGGGTAGGGAATGAAAAACTGTTTTTT. This codes for CASSLAGAARVGNEKLFF. Based on the CDR3 plus reference TRBV7-8 and TRBJ1-4, the full variable domain is GAGVSQSPRYKVAKRGQDVALRCDPISGHVSLFWYQQALGQGPEFLTYFQNEAQLDKSGLPSDRFFAERPEGSVSTLKIQRTQQEDSAVYLCASSLAGAARVGNEKLFFGSGTQLSVL.

This chain uses TRBV4-1 with TRBJ2-7; the match to TRBD1 covers 9 bases. J gave up 1 base and V 4 bases, and 14 bases lay outside the gene matches. CDR3 length: 18 residues. From germline, CDR1 is MGHRA and CDR2 YSYEKL. This CDR3 is CASSLTSPRDRESYEQYF. CDR3 coding DNA: TGCGCCAGCAGCCTCACAAGCCCCCGGGACAGGGAATCCTACGAGCAGTACTTC.

The CDR3 loop is CASSPRRELTDTQYF. CDR3 in DNA: TGTGCCAGCAGCCCTAGGAGGGAGCTAACAGATACGCAGTATTTT. V usage is TRBV5-4 and J usage is TRBJ2-3; TRBD2 is a possible D gene (6 bases). The CDR3 is made up of 15 amino acids. Trimming left V 4 bases short and J 3 bases short, with 15 bases between. The germline CDR1 and CDR2 sequences are SGHNT and YYREEE (reference sequence).

The CDR3 protein is CASLGRGNTEAFF. DNA of the CDR3: TGTGCCAGCCTGGGCAGGGGGAACACTGAAGCTTTCTTT. The chain joins TRBV28 to TRBJ1-1; perhaps TRBD1 as D (6 bases). Trimming left V 8 bases short and J 1 base short, with 11 bases between. CDR1 is MDHEN, CDR2 SYDVKM, per germline. This CDR3 is built from 13 residues.

The V gene is TRBV6-1, the J gene TRBJ2-7; 7 bases align to TRBD1. The V segment lost 3 bases and the J segment 7 bases; nucleotides outside the gene matches: 9. CDR1 is MNHNS and CDR2 is SASEGT in the germline V gene. The length of the CDR3 is 14 residues. The CDR3 coding sequence is TGTGCCAGCAGTGACGGACGCCCAGGGGGTGAGCAGTACGTC. Encoded protein: CASSDGRPGGEQYV.

Only one count was recorded for this clone. V and J are TRBV4-3 and TRBJ2-3; 7 bases fit TRBD2. This CDR3 spans 16 amino acids. V was clipped by 1 base and J by 0 bases; unmatched bases: 4. Germline CDR1 reads LGHNA; CDR2 reads YSLEER. The chain's CDR3 is CASSQGGGHSTDTQYF. The CDR3 DNA reads as TGCGCCAGCAGCCAAGGGGGGGGTCACAGCACAGATACGCAGTATTTT.